The entry below gives a single T cell receptor beta chain sequence along with its context. Germline V gene data show CDR1 as MGHRA and CDR2 as YSYEKL. This CDR3 is 14 amino acids long. V lost 6 bases and J lost 3; bases outside the gene matches: 4. Seattle cases were enrolled at active infection and followed longitudinally. The repertoire was sequenced with immunoSEQ multiplex PCR; TCRdb's copy has only in-frame clones and lacks some. The sample has about 160,000 clones; around nine tenths are singletons. The sample comes from a study of blood T cell repertoires in COVID-19. Sequencing input: peripheral blood. The genes are TRBV4-1 and TRBJ2-2; 7 positions agree with TRBD2. This TCR was sampled from a man in his 60s with COVID-19, enrolled during active disease. The CDR3 loop is CASRFRGDTGELFF. The CDR3 region has the DNA TGCGCCAGCAGATTTCGGGGGGACACCGGGGAGCTGTTTTTT.